A single sample is the source of the 2 T cell receptor beta chains below, sequenced in a study of OX40 agonist ivuxolimab in advanced cancers. Clones were sequenced by immunoSEQ multiplex PCR, and TCRdb holds only the in-frame ones, with some missing. Counted here are roughly 63,000 clones, approximately 90% occurring once; the ten biggest clones make up 10% to 11%. Sequences were derived from CD4+ or CD8+ T cells sorted from blood, sampled in a trial of the OX40 agonist ivuxolimab. These receptor sequences come from an adult with an advanced solid tumor such as melanoma, head and neck, liver or kidney cancer.

The V call is TRBV28, the J call TRBJ2-1; 8 bases are a match to TRBD1. V shed 5 bases and J 9 bases; nucleotides not matched to a gene: 15. The CDR3 runs to 16 residues. Germline CDR1 and CDR2: MDHEN and SYDVKM. The CDR3 DNA reads TGTGCCAGCAGTCCCCCCCCCGGGACAGGAGCTATTGAGCAGTTCTTC. It yields the protein CASSPPPGTGAIEQFF.

The CDR3 protein is CASSLLANNEQFF. The CDR3 coding sequence is TGTGCCAGCAGCTTACTAGCTAACAATGAGCAGTTCTTC. V is TRBV7-9 and J is TRBJ2-1; TRBD2 might be the D (5 bases). Per germline, CDR1 SEHNR and CDR2 FQNEAQ (reference sequence). This CDR3 region has 13 residues. The germline V and J ends were trimmed by 2 bases and 5 bases, with 7 bases remaining between them.